Following are 5 T cell receptor beta chains from one sample sequenced in a study of blood T cell repertoires in COVID-19. TCRdb's copy holds only in-frame clones and misses some; the assay was immunoSEQ multiplex PCR. The data hold 150,000 to 200,000 clones, with 70% to 85% observed a single time. Sequenced: peripheral blood. The receptors here all came from a human donor with acute or convalescent COVID-19. The donor label of this sample is uncertain.

This sequence joins TRBV10-3 and TRBJ1-1, with D possibly TRBD1 on 6 matching bases. The CDR3 runs 14 residues. The ends were cut back, 6 bases at V and 0 bases at J, with 11 bases in the middle. In germline, CDR1 is ENHRY, CDR2 SYGVKD. CDR3 sequence: CAISQTGMNTEAFF. In DNA, the CDR3 is TGTGCCATCAGCCAGACAGGCATGAACACTGAAGCTTTCTTT.

The V and J genes are TRBV11-3 and TRBJ2-1; D gene uncertain. V was cut by 5 bases and J by 9 bases, with 8 bases left in between. The V gene's germline CDR1 is SGHNT and CDR2 YENEEA. The CDR3 has 11 amino acids. The CDR3 DNA sequence: TGTGCCAGCAGCCTCAGAGGTGAGCAGTTCTTC. As protein: CASSLRGEQFF. The variable domain in full, completed from reference TRBV11-3 and TRBJ2-1, reads EAGVVQSPRYKIIEKKQPVAFWCNPISGHNTLYWYLQNLGQGPELLIRYENEEAVDDSQLPKDRFSAERLKGVDSTLKIQPAELGDSAVYLCASSLRGEQFFGPGTRLTVL.

The chain links TRBV12-3 or TRBV12-4 to TRBJ2-1; unclear D gene. The CDR3 consists of 11 residues. V was trimmed by 5 bases and J by 10 bases, leaving 9 bases between them. The DNA for the CDR3 is TGTGCCAGCAGTCCACTGGAGGAGCAGTTCTTC. Encoded protein: CASSPLEEQFF.

This clone was seen only a few times. The V gene is TRBV27, the J gene TRBJ2-7; D perhaps matches TRBD2 (6 bases). This CDR3 has 15 residues. Trimming took off 6 bases at V and 0 bases at J, with 15 bases between the two ends. Per the germline V gene, CDR1 is MNHEY and CDR2 is SMNVEV (reference sequence). In DNA, the CDR3 is TGTGCCAGCAGACGGGACTTTACCAGCTCCTACGAGCAGTACTTC. It encodes CASRRDFTSSYEQYF.

The V and J genes are TRBV27 and TRBJ2-1; TRBD2 might be the D (5 bases). This CDR3 region has 14 residues. V lost 5 bases, J lost 5 bases, and 13 bases lay in between. Germline CDR1 MNHEY, CDR2 SMNVEV (reference sequence). In DNA, the CDR3 is TGTGCCAGCAGTCAATCGGGAAAGAACAATGAGCAGTTCTTC. This sequence encodes CASSQSGKNNEQFF.